This T cell receptor (beta chain) emerged from a study of shared clonotypes between healthy human individuals. Study observations and caveats: The study generally estimated greater richness for naive than memory subsets.

Concerning this clone: As yet, its antigen is unknown.

Assay runs were performed at deep level. This table comes from immunoSEQ multiplex PCR, and its TCRdb copy is limited to in-frame clones, with some not included. In the table there are approximately 350,000 clones, 90% to 98% of which are singletons. The V segment lost 8 bases and the J segment 7 bases; nucleotides outside the gene matches: 7. The CDR3 has 14 residues. Germline V lookup: CDR1 MNHNS, CDR2 SASEGT. The V gene is TRBV6-1, the J gene TRBJ2-2; 10 positions agree with TRBD2. Sequences were obtained from memory CD8+ T cells sorted from blood. Subset in this sample: CD45RO+ cells pooled with CCR7-negative TemRA cells. The sequence was collected from a man aged 25-45 years in good health. The CDR3 DNA sequence: TGTGCCAGCCCTACTAGCGGGGTCCACGGGGAGCTGTTTTTT. It encodes CASPTSGVHGELFF.